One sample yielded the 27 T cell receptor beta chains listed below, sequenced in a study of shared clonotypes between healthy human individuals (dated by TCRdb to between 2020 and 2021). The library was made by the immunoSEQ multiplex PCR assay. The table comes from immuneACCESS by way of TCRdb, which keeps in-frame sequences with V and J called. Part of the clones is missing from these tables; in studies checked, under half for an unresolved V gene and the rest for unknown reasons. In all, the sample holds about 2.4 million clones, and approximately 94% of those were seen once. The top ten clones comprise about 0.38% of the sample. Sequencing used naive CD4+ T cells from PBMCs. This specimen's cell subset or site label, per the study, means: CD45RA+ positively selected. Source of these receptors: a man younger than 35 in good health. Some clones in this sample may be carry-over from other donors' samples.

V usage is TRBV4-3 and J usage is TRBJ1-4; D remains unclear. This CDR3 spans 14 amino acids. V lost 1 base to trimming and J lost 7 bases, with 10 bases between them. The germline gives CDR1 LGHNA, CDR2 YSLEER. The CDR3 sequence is CASSQGGLGEKLFF. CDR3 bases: TGCGCCAGCAGCCAAGGCGGGCTGGGTGAAAAACTGTTTTTT.

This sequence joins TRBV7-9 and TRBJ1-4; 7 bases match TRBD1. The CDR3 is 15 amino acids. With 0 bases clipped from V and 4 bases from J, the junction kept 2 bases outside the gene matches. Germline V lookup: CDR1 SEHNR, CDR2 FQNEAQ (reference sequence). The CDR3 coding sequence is TGTGCCAGCAGCTTAGCGCAGGGGGTTAATGAAAAACTGTTTTTT. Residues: CASSLAQGVNEKLFF.

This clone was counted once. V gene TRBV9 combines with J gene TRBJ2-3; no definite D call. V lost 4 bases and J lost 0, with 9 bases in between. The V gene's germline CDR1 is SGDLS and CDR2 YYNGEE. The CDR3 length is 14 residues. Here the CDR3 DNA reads TGTGCCAGCAGCCCGCAACGAAGCACAGATACGCAGTATTTT. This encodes CASSPQRSTDTQYF.

The CDR3 DNA follows: TGTGCCAGCAGTGGAAGTGTCAGTTTCCAAGAGACCCAGTACTTC. Its translation: CASSGSVSFQETQYF. V gene TRBV6-1 combines with J gene TRBJ2-5; the D is unclear. This CDR3 contains 15 residues. From germline, CDR1 is MNHNS and CDR2 SASEGT. Trimming left V 4 bases short and J 1 base short, with 13 bases between.

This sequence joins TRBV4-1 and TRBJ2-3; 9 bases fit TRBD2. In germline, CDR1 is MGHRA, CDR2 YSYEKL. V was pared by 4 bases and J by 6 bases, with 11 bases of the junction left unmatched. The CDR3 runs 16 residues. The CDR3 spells CASSPKTAGGADTQYF. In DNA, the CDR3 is TGCGCCAGCAGCCCGAAGACGGCGGGAGGGGCCGATACGCAGTATTTT.

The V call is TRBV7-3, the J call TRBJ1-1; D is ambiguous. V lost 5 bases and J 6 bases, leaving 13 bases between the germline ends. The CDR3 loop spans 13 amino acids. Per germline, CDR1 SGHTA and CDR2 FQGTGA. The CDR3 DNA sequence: TGTGCCAGCAGCCCCCCCAGTAGGGCTGAAGCTTTCTTT. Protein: CASSPPSRAEAFF.

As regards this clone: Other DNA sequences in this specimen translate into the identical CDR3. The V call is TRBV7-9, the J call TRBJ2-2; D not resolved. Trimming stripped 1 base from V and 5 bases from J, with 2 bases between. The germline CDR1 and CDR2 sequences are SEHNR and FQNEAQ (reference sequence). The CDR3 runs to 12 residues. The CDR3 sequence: CASSLDTGELFF. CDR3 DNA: TGTGCCAGCAGCTTAGATACCGGGGAGCTGTTTTTT.

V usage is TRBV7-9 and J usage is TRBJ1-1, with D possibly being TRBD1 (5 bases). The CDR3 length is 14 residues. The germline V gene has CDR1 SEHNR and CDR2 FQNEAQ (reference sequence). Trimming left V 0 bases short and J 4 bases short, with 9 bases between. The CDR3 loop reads CASSLAGVGTEAFF. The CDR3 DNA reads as TGTGCCAGCAGCTTAGCAGGGGTGGGCACTGAAGCTTTCTTT.

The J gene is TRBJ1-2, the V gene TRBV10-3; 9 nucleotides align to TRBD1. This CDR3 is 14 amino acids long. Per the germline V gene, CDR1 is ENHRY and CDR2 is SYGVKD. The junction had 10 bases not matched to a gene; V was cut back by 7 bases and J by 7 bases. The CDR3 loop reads CAINPGQGTGGYTF. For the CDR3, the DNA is TGTGCCATCAACCCGGGACAGGGCACGGGTGGCTACACCTTC.

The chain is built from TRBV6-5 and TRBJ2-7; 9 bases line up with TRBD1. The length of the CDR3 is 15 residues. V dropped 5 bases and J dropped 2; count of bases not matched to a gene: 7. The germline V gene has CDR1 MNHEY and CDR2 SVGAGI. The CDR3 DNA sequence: TGTGCCAGCAGTCAACAGCGGGACAGGGCCTACGAGCAGTACTTC. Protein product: CASSQQRDRAYEQYF.

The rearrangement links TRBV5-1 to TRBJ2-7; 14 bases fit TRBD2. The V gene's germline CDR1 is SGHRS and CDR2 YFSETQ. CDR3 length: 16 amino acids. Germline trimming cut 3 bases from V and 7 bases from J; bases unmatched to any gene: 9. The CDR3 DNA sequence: TGCGCCAGCAGCTCGGGACTAGCGGGAGTAATGGGGGAGCAGTACTTC. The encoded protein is CASSSGLAGVMGEQYF.

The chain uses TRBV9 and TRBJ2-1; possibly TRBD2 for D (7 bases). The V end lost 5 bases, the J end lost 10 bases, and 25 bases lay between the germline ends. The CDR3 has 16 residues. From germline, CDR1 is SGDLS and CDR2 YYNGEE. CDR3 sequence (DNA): TGTGCCAGCAGTACTACCCGTGAGGGGGGGGGTCGGGAGCAGTTCTTC. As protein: CASSTTREGGGREQFF. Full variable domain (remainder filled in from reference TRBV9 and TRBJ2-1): DSGVTQTPKHLITATGQRVTLRCSPRSGDLSVYWYQQSLDQGLQFLIQYYNGEERAKGNILERFSAQQFPDLHSELNLSSLELGDSALYFCASSTTREGGGREQFFGPGTRLTVL.

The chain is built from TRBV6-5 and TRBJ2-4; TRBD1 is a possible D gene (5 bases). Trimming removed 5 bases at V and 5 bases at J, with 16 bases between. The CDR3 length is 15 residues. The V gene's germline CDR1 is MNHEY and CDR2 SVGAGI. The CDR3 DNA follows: TGTGCCAGCAGTCGAAGGGGTTCAGTCGAAAACATTCAGTACTTC. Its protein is CASSRRGSVENIQYF.

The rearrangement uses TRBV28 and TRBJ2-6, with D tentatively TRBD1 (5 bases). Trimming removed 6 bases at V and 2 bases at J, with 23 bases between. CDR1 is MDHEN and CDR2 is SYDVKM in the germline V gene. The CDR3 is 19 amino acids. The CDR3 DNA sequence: TGTGCCAGCAGGACTGCAAACTGGGGCATCCCGGCTGGGGCCAACGTCCTGACTTTC. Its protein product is CASRTANWGIPAGANVLTF.

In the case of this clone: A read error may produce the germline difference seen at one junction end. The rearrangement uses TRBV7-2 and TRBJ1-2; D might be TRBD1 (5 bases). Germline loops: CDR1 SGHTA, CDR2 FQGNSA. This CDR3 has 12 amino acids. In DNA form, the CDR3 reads TGTGCCAGCAGCTCTAACCGGGACCCCCCCCAATTC. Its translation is CASSSNRDPPQF.

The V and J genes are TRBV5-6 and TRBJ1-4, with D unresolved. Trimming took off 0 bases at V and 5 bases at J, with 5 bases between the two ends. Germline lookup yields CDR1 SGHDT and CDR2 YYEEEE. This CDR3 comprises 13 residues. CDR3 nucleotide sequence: TGTGCCAGCAGCTTGGAAGGGAATGAAAAACTGTTTTTT. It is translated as CASSLEGNEKLFF.

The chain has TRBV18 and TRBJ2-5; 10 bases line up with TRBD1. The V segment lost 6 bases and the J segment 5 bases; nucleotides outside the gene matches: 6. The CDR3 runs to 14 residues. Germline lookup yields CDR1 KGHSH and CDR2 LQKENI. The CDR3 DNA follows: TGTGCCAGCTCGGCCGGGACAGGGGATGAGACCCAGTACTTC. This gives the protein CASSAGTGDETQYF.

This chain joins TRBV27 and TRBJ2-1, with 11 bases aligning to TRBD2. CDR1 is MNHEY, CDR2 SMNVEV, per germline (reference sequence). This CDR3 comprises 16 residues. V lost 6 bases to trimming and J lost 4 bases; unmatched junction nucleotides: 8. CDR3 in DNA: TGTGCCAGCAGGGGACTAGCGGAGCGGTTTTACAATGAGCAGTTCTTC. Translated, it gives CASRGLAERFYNEQFF.

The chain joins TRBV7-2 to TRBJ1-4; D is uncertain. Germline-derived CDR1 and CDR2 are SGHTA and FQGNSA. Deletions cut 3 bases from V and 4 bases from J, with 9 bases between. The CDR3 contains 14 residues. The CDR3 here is CASSFTTHNEKLFF. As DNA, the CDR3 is TGTGCCAGCAGCTTTACGACCCATAATGAAAAACTGTTTTTT.

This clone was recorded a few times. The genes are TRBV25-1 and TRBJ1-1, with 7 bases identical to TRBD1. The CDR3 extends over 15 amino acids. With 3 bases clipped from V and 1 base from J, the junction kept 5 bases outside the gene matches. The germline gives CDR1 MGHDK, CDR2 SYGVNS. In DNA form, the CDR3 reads TGTGCCAGCAGTGAGGGACAGAAGTGGAACACTGAAGCTTTCTTT. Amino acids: CASSEGQKWNTEAFF.

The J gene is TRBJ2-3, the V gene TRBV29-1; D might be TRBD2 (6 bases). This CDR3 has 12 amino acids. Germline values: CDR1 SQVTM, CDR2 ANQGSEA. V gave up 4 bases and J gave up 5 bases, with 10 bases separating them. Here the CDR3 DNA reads TGCAGCGTTGGGCGGGAACAAGATACGCAGTATTTT. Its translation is CSVGREQDTQYF.

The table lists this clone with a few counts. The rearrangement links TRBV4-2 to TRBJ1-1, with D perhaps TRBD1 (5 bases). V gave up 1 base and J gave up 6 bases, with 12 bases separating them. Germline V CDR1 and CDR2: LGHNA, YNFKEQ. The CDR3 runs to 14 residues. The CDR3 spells CASSQGGPEAEAFF. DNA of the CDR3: TGTGCCAGCAGCCAAGGGGGCCCTGAGGCTGAAGCTTTCTTT.

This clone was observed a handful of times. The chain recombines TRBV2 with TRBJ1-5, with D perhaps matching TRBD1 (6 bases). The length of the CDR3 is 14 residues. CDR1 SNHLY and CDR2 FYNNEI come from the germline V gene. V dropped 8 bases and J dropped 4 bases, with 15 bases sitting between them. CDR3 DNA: TGTGCCAGCGGTGGCAGGGGACCTAATCAGCCCCAGCATTTT. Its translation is CASGGRGPNQPQHF.

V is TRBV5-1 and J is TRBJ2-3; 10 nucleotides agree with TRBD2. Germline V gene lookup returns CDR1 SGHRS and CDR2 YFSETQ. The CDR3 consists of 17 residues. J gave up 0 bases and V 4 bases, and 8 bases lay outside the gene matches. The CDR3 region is CASSIPLAGASTDTQYF. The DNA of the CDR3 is TGCGCCAGCAGCATACCTCTAGCGGGAGCGAGCACAGATACGCAGTATTTT.

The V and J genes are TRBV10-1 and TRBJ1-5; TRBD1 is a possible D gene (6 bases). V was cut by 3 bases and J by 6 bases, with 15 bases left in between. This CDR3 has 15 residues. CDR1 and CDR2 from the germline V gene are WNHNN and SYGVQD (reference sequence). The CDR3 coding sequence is TGCGCCAGCAGTGATAGGGGGGAAGGATTTCAGCCCCAGCATTTT. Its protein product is CASSDRGEGFQPQHF.

Here the CDR3 DNA reads TGTGCCAGCAGCCTCTATGCGGGGGCTGTATACAATGAGCAGTTCTTC. Protein sequence: CASSLYAGAVYNEQFF. The gene calls are TRBV5-6 and TRBJ2-1; maybe TRBD2 (7 bases). Trimming stripped 4 bases from V and 4 bases from J, with 18 bases between. The CDR3 length is 16 residues. The germline V gene encodes CDR1 SGHDT and CDR2 YYEEEE.

CDR3: CASSGIWGGYTF. The DNA of the CDR3 is TGTGCCAGCAGTGGAATCTGGGGTGGCTACACCTTC. This sequence joins TRBV2 and TRBJ1-2; D is unresolved. The CDR3 covers 12 residues. Per germline, CDR1 SNHLY and CDR2 FYNNEI. Between the trimmed V and J ends, which lost 4 bases and 7 bases, there was a span of 10 bases.